These T cell receptor beta chains were read from a single sample in a study of siplizumab effects on memory and regulatory T cells. Assay used: immunoSEQ multiplex PCR; TCRdb lists only in-frame clones, some missing. The sample consists of roughly 100,000 clones, 93% of them appearing once. Sequencing used CD4+ T cells sorted from blood. The origin of the receptors is a human donor in good health. CDR3s include the opening cysteine and the closing phenylalanine or tryptophan. The D gene is left open where the match is weak. Clone size is shown for a subset of rows, as once, few, many or a class of expanded clone.

clone size: NA
V gene: TRBV19
D gene: NA
J gene: TRBJ1-5
CDR3 protein: CASSMMRGRLGNQPQHF
CDR3 DNA: TGTGCCAGTAGTATGATGAGAGGGCGCTTGGGCAATCAGCCCCAGCATTTT

clone size: NA
V gene: TRBV29-1
D gene: NA
J gene: TRBJ2-2
CDR3 protein: CSVDGGGLAGELFF
CDR3 DNA: TGCAGCGTTGACGGAGGGGGGTTGGCCGGGGAGCTGTTTTTT

clone size: NA
V gene: TRBV4-3
D gene: NA
J gene: TRBJ1-3
CDR3 protein: CASSQVSSGNTIYF
CDR3 DNA: TGCGCCAGCAGCCAAGTTAGCTCTGGAAACACCATATATTTT

clone size: NA
V gene: TRBV28
D gene: TRBD2
J gene: TRBJ2-1
CDR3 protein: CASSSSGGAYNEQFF
CDR3 DNA: TGTGCCAGCAGTTCTAGCGGGGGGGCCTACAATGAGCAGTTCTTC

clone size: NA
V gene: TRBV6-6
D gene: NA
J gene: TRBJ1-5
CDR3 protein: CASSYSPRTSGQPQHF
CDR3 DNA: TGTGCCAGCAGTTACTCGCCCCGGACATCAGGGCAGCCCCAGCATTTT

clone size: medium-sized
V gene: TRBV19
D gene: NA
J gene: TRBJ1-5
CDR3 protein: CASSRTSDQPQHF
CDR3 DNA: TGTGCCAGTAGCCGGACGTCCGATCAGCCCCAGCATTTT

clone size: once
V gene: TRBV7-3
D gene: TRBD2
J gene: TRBJ2-1
CDR3 protein: CASSARRGLAGVHNEQFF
CDR3 DNA: TGTGCCAGCAGCGCCCGACGCGGACTAGCGGGAGTACACAATGAGCAGTTCTTC

clone size: NA
V gene: TRBV13
D gene: NA
J gene: TRBJ2-3
CDR3 protein: CASSRQEEDTQYF
CDR3 DNA: TGTGCCAGCAGCAGACAGGAAGAAGATACGCAGTATTTT

clone size: few
V gene: TRBV10-3
D gene: TRBD1
J gene: TRBJ1-2
CDR3 protein: CAIWETGRTHGYTF
CDR3 DNA: TGTGCCATCTGGGAGACAGGGCGTACACATGGCTACACCTTC

clone size: NA
V gene: TRBV30
D gene: TRBD1
J gene: TRBJ2-2
CDR3 protein: CAWSSRGLKSTGELFF
CDR3 DNA: TGTGCCTGGAGCAGCAGGGGGCTTAAGAGCACCGGGGAGCTGTTTTTT

clone size: NA
V gene: TRBV7-9
D gene: NA
J gene: TRBJ1-1
CDR3 protein: CASRKQDRSNEAFF
CDR3 DNA: TGTGCCAGCAGAAAACAGGACAGAAGCAATGAAGCTTTCTTT

clone size: NA
V gene: TRBV4-3
D gene: TRBD2
J gene: TRBJ2-1
CDR3 protein: CASSPMPSGISYNEQFF
CDR3 DNA: TGCGCCAGCAGCCCCATGCCCAGCGGGATCTCCTACAATGAGCAGTTCTTC

clone size: NA
V gene: TRBV6-1
D gene: TRBD1
J gene: TRBJ1-2
CDR3 protein: CASSELSGTGGEMGGYTF
CDR3 DNA: TGTGCCAGCAGTGAATTGTCAGGGACAGGGGGCGAAATGGGTGGCTACACCTTC

clone size: NA
V gene: TRBV29-1
D gene: NA
J gene: TRBJ1-3
CDR3 protein: CSVEFGQAAGNTIYF
CDR3 DNA: TGCAGCGTTGAGTTTGGGCAGGCTGCTGGAAACACCATATATTTT

clone size: NA
V gene: TRBV6-4
D gene: TRBD2
J gene: TRBJ2-5
CDR3 protein: CASSEGLLAPVGTQYF
CDR3 DNA: TGTGCCAGCAGTGAGGGATTACTAGCGCCGGTAGGGACCCAGTACTTC

clone size: NA
V gene: TRBV19
D gene: TRBD2
J gene: TRBJ2-3
CDR3 protein: CASSGLAGHISTDTQYF
CDR3 DNA: TGTGCCAGTAGTGGACTAGCGGGACATATTAGCACAGATACGCAGTATTTT

clone size: NA
V gene: TRBV15
D gene: TRBD1
J gene: TRBJ1-5
CDR3 protein: CATSKRTGGNQPQHF
CDR3 DNA: TGTGCCACCAGCAAAAGGACAGGGGGGAATCAGCCCCAGCATTTT

clone size: NA
V gene: TRBV6-5
D gene: NA
J gene: TRBJ2-7
CDR3 protein: CASMFLDVPYEQYF
CDR3 DNA: TGTGCCAGCATGTTCCTGGATGTCCCCTACGAGCAGTACTTC

clone size: NA
V gene: TRBV5-4
D gene: NA
J gene: TRBJ1-1
CDR3 protein: CASSLDAIWAEAFF
CDR3 DNA: TGTGCCAGCAGCTTGGATGCGATTTGGGCTGAAGCTTTCTTT

clone size: NA
V gene: TRBV4-2
D gene: NA
J gene: TRBJ2-6
CDR3 protein: CAARQVSGANVLTF
CDR3 DNA: TGTGCCGCAAGACAGGTCTCTGGGGCCAACGTCCTGACTTTC

clone size: NA
V gene: TRBV5-6
D gene: NA
J gene: TRBJ1-3
CDR3 protein: CASSLMGHNSGNTIYF
CDR3 DNA: TGTGCCAGCAGCTTAATGGGTCATAATTCTGGAAACACCATATATTTT

clone size: NA
V gene: TRBV13
D gene: NA
J gene: TRBJ1-1
CDR3 protein: CASFSDSQLNTEAFF
CDR3 DNA: TGTGCCAGCTTTTCAGACTCACAACTGAACACTGAAGCTTTCTTT

clone size: NA
V gene: TRBV2
D gene: TRBD1
J gene: TRBJ1-4
CDR3 protein: CATEGTANEKLFF
CDR3 DNA: TGTGCCACCGAGGGGACAGCGAATGAAAAACTGTTTTTT

clone size: NA
V gene: TRBV19
D gene: NA
J gene: TRBJ2-3
CDR3 protein: CASSIERTDTQYF
CDR3 DNA: TGTGCCAGTAGTATAGAACGCACAGATACGCAGTATTTT

clone size: NA
V gene: TRBV7-2
D gene: NA
J gene: TRBJ2-1
CDR3 protein: CASSLDPRRANEQFF
CDR3 DNA: TGTGCCAGCAGCTTAGACCCCCGCCGTGCGAATGAGCAGTTCTTC

clone size: NA
V gene: TRBV30
D gene: NA
J gene: TRBJ2-5
CDR3 protein: CAWSELGRIDQETQYF
CDR3 DNA: TGTGCCTGGAGTGAGCTGGGGAGGATAGACCAAGAGACCCAGTACTTC

clone size: NA
V gene: TRBV7-2
D gene: TRBD1
J gene: TRBJ1-1
CDR3 protein: CASKAQGNWNTEAFF
CDR3 DNA: TGTGCCAGCAAAGCACAGGGGAACTGGAACACTGAAGCTTTCTTT

clone size: NA
V gene: TRBV18
D gene: TRBD1
J gene: TRBJ1-5
CDR3 protein: CASSPPGQAGPQHF
CDR3 DNA: TGTGCCAGCTCACCCCCGGGACAGGCTGGGCCCCAGCATTTT

clone size: NA
V gene: TRBV9
D gene: NA
J gene: TRBJ2-2
CDR3 protein: CASSVTGVTGELFF
CDR3 DNA: TGTGCCAGCAGCGTCACCGGGGTCACCGGGGAGCTGTTTTTT

clone size: NA
V gene: TRBV19
D gene: TRBD1
J gene: TRBJ2-2
CDR3 protein: CASSILGRGTGGELFF
CDR3 DNA: TGTGCCAGTAGTATTCTCGGCAGGGGGACAGGCGGGGAGCTGTTTTTT

clone size: once
V gene: TRBV13
D gene: NA
J gene: TRBJ1-1
CDR3 protein: CASSLTLFTEAFF
CDR3 DNA: TGTGCCAGCAGCTTGACATTGTTCACTGAAGCTTTCTTT

clone size: NA
V gene: TRBV29-1
D gene: NA
J gene: TRBJ2-1
CDR3 protein: CSVGAREQFF
CDR3 DNA: TGCAGCGTGGGGGCTAGGGAGCAGTTCTTC

clone size: NA
V gene: TRBV7-9
D gene: NA
J gene: TRBJ1-1
CDR3 protein: CASSPTPTGNTEAFF
CDR3 DNA: TGTGCCAGCAGCCCGACGCCAACAGGGAACACTGAAGCTTTCTTT

clone size: NA
V gene: TRBV19
D gene: TRBD1
J gene: TRBJ2-1
CDR3 protein: CASSSPPGQVYNEQFF
CDR3 DNA: TGTGCCAGTAGTAGTCCGCCGGGACAGGTCTACAATGAGCAGTTCTTC

clone size: NA
V gene: TRBV10-3
D gene: NA
J gene: TRBJ1-1
CDR3 protein: CAISEVMNTEAFF
CDR3 DNA: TGTGCCATCAGTGAAGTGATGAACACTGAAGCTTTCTTT

clone size: NA
V gene: TRBV4-2
D gene: NA
J gene: TRBJ2-7
CDR3 protein: CASSQEGTATYEQYF
CDR3 DNA: TGTGCCAGCAGCCAAGAAGGGACTGCTACCTACGAGCAGTACTTC

clone size: NA
V gene: TRBV6-6
D gene: NA
J gene: TRBJ1-5
CDR3 protein: CASKGLGDQPQHF
CDR3 DNA: TGTGCCAGCAAAGGGCTTGGGGATCAGCCCCAGCATTTT

clone size: NA
V gene: TRBV9
D gene: TRBD1
J gene: TRBJ1-2
CDR3 protein: CASSVGQGDYGYTF
CDR3 DNA: TGTGCCAGCAGCGTGGGACAGGGAGACTATGGCTACACCTTC

clone size: NA
V gene: TRBV19
D gene: NA
J gene: TRBJ2-3
CDR3 protein: CASSTDGTASTDTQYF
CDR3 DNA: TGTGCCAGTAGTACCGACGGGACGGCGAGCACAGATACGCAGTATTTT

clone size: NA
V gene: TRBV15
D gene: NA
J gene: TRBJ1-2
CDR3 protein: CATSRDTDSYGYTF
CDR3 DNA: TGTGCCACCAGCAGAGATACGGACTCCTATGGCTACACCTTC